This T cell receptor (beta chain) was captured in a study of OX40 agonist ivuxolimab in advanced cancers. About the study: Head and neck, renal cell, melanoma or hepatocellular carcinoma were the cancers that dose-escalation patients had. Participants averaged about 66 years of age (range about 23 to 90) and were around 80% male. Three individuals attained partial responses, comprising one hepatocellular carcinoma case and two cutaneous melanoma cases.

Germline V gives CDR1 LNHNV, CDR2 YYDKDF (reference sequence). The CDR3 sequence is 14 residues long. V lost 1 base, J lost 4 bases, and 4 bases stayed unmatched. Clones were sequenced by immunoSEQ multiplex PCR, and TCRdb holds only the in-frame ones, with some missing. The data contain fewer than 65,000 clones, around 87% of them singletons. A history of autoimmune disease or systemic immunosuppression excluded patients. This TCR was sampled from an adult with an advanced solid tumor such as melanoma, head and neck, liver or kidney cancer. This sequence joins TRBV15 and TRBJ2-7; 7 bases agree with TRBD2. Sequenced here: CD4+ or CD8+ T cells sorted from blood, sampled in a trial of the OX40 agonist ivuxolimab. CDR3 loop: CATSRGGGNYEQYF. CDR3 bases: TGTGCCACCAGCAGAGGGGGGGGGAATTACGAGCAGTACTTC.